The 27 T cell receptor beta chains below were found in one sample sequenced in a study of T cell responses to AZD1222 COVID-19 vaccine. Profiling relied on immunoSEQ multiplex PCR, and the TCRdb table lists in-frame clones only, not all of them. Of some 150,000 clones listed, around 90% were seen once; the top ten hold under 2%. Sequencing was performed on peripheral blood, taken 28 days after the second AZD1222 dose. Receptors were obtained from an adult who received the AZD1222 COVID-19 vaccine.

J is TRBJ1-4 and V is TRBV28; D not resolved. The germline V gene has CDR1 MDHEN and CDR2 SYDVKM. The germline V and J ends were trimmed by 3 bases and 0 bases, with 8 bases remaining between them. This CDR3 is 15 amino acids long. This CDR3 is CASSFLDATNEKLFF. The CDR3 nucleotides are TGTGCCAGCAGTTTTTTGGATGCAACTAATGAAAAACTGTTTTTT.

The chain joins TRBV7-3 to TRBJ1-5; D not certain. CDR3 size: 22 residues. Trimming stripped 1 base from V and 2 bases from J, with 30 bases between. Looked up from germline, CDR1 is SGHTA and CDR2 is FQGTGA. In DNA, the CDR3 is TGTGCCAGCAGCTTAAGTCCCGGCCTGACGGGCGTCTCTCCTTATCGCAATCAGCCCCAGCATTTT. It yields the protein CASSLSPGLTGVSPYRNQPQHF.

This chain uses TRBV5-1 with TRBJ2-2; 11 nucleotides match TRBD1. This CDR3 spans 16 amino acids. V shed 1 base and J 4 bases; nucleotides not matched to a gene: 3. Germline V CDR1 and CDR2: SGHRS, YFSETQ. CDR3 DNA sequence: TGCGCCAGCAGCTTGTTGGGACAGGGGGGCACCGGGGAGCTGTTTTTT. Amino acids: CASSLLGQGGTGELFF.

The V gene is TRBV9, the J gene TRBJ2-5; TRBD1 matches 11 bases. After removal of 3 bases from V and 5 bases from J, the junction contained 6 bases not matched to a gene. The CDR3 totals 15 residues. Germline lookup yields CDR1 SGDLS and CDR2 YYNGEE. The CDR3 loop is CASSGGQGAEETQYF. The CDR3 DNA reads as TGTGCCAGCAGCGGAGGACAGGGGGCCGAGGAGACCCAGTACTTC.

The V and J genes are TRBV14 and TRBJ2-2; D tentatively reads TRBD1 or TRBD2 (6 bases each). The CDR3 extends over 16 amino acids. The V gene lost 4 bases and the J gene lost 6 bases, with 18 bases spanning the gap. Germline CDR1 is SGHDN and CDR2 is FVKESK. CDR3 nucleotide sequence: TGTGCCAGCAGCCCCCCCCCGGGGGCTTATCCCGGGGAGCTGTTTTTT. Its translation: CASSPPPGAYPGELFF.

The table lists this clone with a count of one. The chain uses TRBV19 and TRBJ2-1; the D gene is possibly TRBD2 (5 bases). The CDR3 has 15 amino acids. CDR1 and CDR2 (germline): LNHDA, SQIVND (reference sequence). Trimming shortened V by 5 bases and J by 6 bases, and 17 bases separated the two germline ends. CDR3 in amino acids: CASSGVDARGNEQFF. The CDR3 DNA reads as TGTGCCAGTAGTGGAGTGGACGCCCGGGGCAATGAGCAGTTCTTC.

The chain links TRBV7-3 to TRBJ2-1; D remains unclear. The V and J ends lost 1 base and 3 bases respectively, with 16 bases between them. The CDR3 is 17 amino acids. Germline-derived CDR1 and CDR2 are SGHTA and FQGTGA. For the CDR3, the DNA is TGTGCCAGCAGCTTAAAGGGCGGTGTATCAAGCTACAATGAGCAGTTCTTC. Its protein product is CASSLKGGVSSYNEQFF.

This chain joins TRBV6-1 and TRBJ1-5, with D uncertain. CDR1 and CDR2 from the germline V gene are MNHNS and SASEGT. The CDR3 consists of 15 residues. The ends were cut back, 3 bases at V and 0 bases at J, with 9 bases in the middle. CDR3 amino acids: CASSDPAYSNQPQHF. In DNA, the CDR3 is TGTGCCAGCAGTGATCCAGCGTATAGCAATCAGCCCCAGCATTTT.

J is TRBJ2-7 and V is TRBV4-3; 7 bases align to TRBD2. The V gene end was trimmed by 1 base and the J gene end by 4 bases; junction bases not matched to a gene: 7. Germline CDR1 LGHNA, CDR2 YSLEER. The CDR3 has 15 residues. The DNA for the CDR3 is TGCGCCAGCAGCCAAGGTCTAGCGGAGACATACGAGCAGTACTTC. It yields the protein CASSQGLAETYEQYF.

This chain links TRBV21-1 with TRBJ1-2; the DNA was not compared with TRBD1, the D call given in the table. TRBV21-1 is classified as a pseudogene. CDR3 length: 12 amino acids. The CDR3, as DNA: TGTGCCAATACCCTCCCTGGGCTGGGCTACACCTTC. Residues: CANTLPGLGYTF.

The chain recombines TRBV27 with TRBJ1-5; 8 nucleotides agree with TRBD1. The CDR3 runs to 14 residues. Germline trimming cut 5 bases from V and 3 bases from J; bases unmatched to any gene: 3. Germline CDR1 and CDR2: MNHEY and SMNVEV (reference sequence). CDR3 protein: CASSNRGVNQPQHF. CDR3 nucleotide sequence: TGTGCCAGCAGTAACAGGGGGGTCAATCAGCCCCAGCATTTT.

The V and J genes are TRBV11-2 and TRBJ1-4; 7 bases are shared with TRBD1. The V gene end was trimmed by 1 base and the J gene end by 4 bases; junction bases not matched to a gene: 3. This CDR3 has 15 residues. Germline-derived CDR1 and CDR2 are SGHAT and FQNNGV. As DNA, the CDR3 is TGTGCCAGCAGCTTAGGGGGACAGAGTAATGAAAAACTGTTTTTT. Protein: CASSLGGQSNEKLFF. Filled out from reference TRBV11-2 and TRBJ1-4, the complete variable domain reads EAGVAQSPRYKIIEKRQSVAFWCNPISGHATLYWYQQILGQGPKLLIQFQNNGVVDDSQLPKDRFSAERLKGVDSTLKIQPAKLEDSAVYLCASSLGGQSNEKLFFGSGTQLSVL.

The rearrangement uses TRBV9 and TRBJ2-1; D possibly corresponds to TRBD2 (5 bases). V was cut by 6 bases and J by 7 bases, with 23 bases left in between. Per germline, CDR1 SGDLS and CDR2 YYNGEE. The CDR3 is 16 residues long. The DNA for the CDR3 is TGTGCCAGCATTACTAGTCCCCCGAGGTATGGGAATGAGCAGTTCTTC. Protein: CASITSPPRYGNEQFF.

The rearrangement links TRBV2 to TRBJ1-2, with D unclear. V was pared by 4 bases and J by 6 bases, with 9 bases between. This CDR3 is 12 amino acids long. Germline loops: CDR1 SNHLY, CDR2 FYNNEI. The CDR3 bases are TGTGCCAGCAGTGTCGGGGATAATGGCTACACCTTC. Protein: CASSVGDNGYTF.

The chain recombines TRBV19 with TRBJ2-1; 7 nucleotides match TRBD2. V trimming: 6 bases; J trimming: 5 bases; junction bases outside the gene matches: 7. Germline V CDR1 and CDR2: LNHDA, SQIVND (reference sequence). This CDR3 region has 14 residues. The CDR3, as DNA: TGTGCCAGTAGACCGGCGGGAGCGAACAATGAGCAGTTCTTC. Protein product: CASRPAGANNEQFF.

V gene TRBV7-7 combines with J gene TRBJ2-5; D is possibly TRBD1 (6 bases). Germline assignment: CDR1 SSHAT and CDR2 FNYEAQ (reference sequence). CDR3 size: 15 residues. CDR3 protein: CASRQGTSIEETQYF. CDR3 nucleotide sequence: TGTGCTAGCCGTCAAGGGACAAGTATAGAAGAGACCCAGTACTTC.

Here the CDR3 DNA reads TGTGCCAGCAGTTACGTGGCAGTGGAATCCTACGAGCAGTACTTC. Translation gives CASSYVAVESYEQYF. J is TRBJ2-7 and V is TRBV6-6; D not certain. Germline CDR1 reads MNHNY; CDR2 reads SVGAGI (reference sequence). V dropped 2 bases and J dropped 1 base, with 12 bases sitting between them. The length of the CDR3 is 15 residues.

The genes are TRBV4-3 and TRBJ2-7, with TRBD1 identical over 9 bases. The junction had 8 bases not matched to a gene; V was cut back by 3 bases and J by 2 bases. The CDR3 is 16 amino acids. From germline, CDR1 is LGHNA and CDR2 YSLEER. In DNA, the CDR3 is TGCGCCAGCAGCCAGGCTCCGGGACAGGGAACCTACGAGCAGTACTTC. Protein: CASSQAPGQGTYEQYF.

This clone has a handful of counts. This chain connects TRBV4-2 to TRBJ2-7, with D uncertain. The V end lost 4 bases, the J end lost 6 bases, and 13 bases lay between the germline ends. Per germline, CDR1 LGHNA and CDR2 YNFKEQ. The CDR3 is 13 amino acids. CDR3 bases: TGTGCCAGCAGCCCCCCAGGCAGTTTCGAGCAGTACTTC. This sequence encodes CASSPPGSFEQYF.

The rearrangement links TRBV19 to TRBJ2-1; 11 bases map to TRBD2. Germline assignment: CDR1 LNHDA and CDR2 SQIVND (reference sequence). Germline trimming cut 1 base from V and 7 bases from J; bases unmatched to any gene: 3. This CDR3 contains 15 residues. In DNA, the CDR3 is TGTGCCAGTAGTATAGTAGCGGGAGGGCCAAATGAGCAGTTCTTC. Translated: CASSIVAGGPNEQFF.

V usage is TRBV4-2 and J usage is TRBJ2-5; no reliable D call. CDR1 is LGHNA, CDR2 YNFKEQ, per germline. The CDR3 sequence is 14 residues long. Trimming took 0 bases from V and 0 from J, leaving 5 bases between them. As DNA, the CDR3 is TGTGCCAGCAGCCAAGAACGGAACCAAGAGACCCAGTACTTC. Protein: CASSQERNQETQYF.

The J gene is TRBJ1-1, the V gene TRBV29-1; possibly TRBD1 for D (5 bases). Trimming removed 5 bases from V and 4 bases from J, with 20 bases in between. The CDR3 is 15 residues long. Germline lookup yields CDR1 SQVTM and CDR2 ANQGSEA. DNA for the CDR3: TGCAGCGTTCAATACACCGGGGAGAGGGGCACTGAAGCTTTCTTT. Its translation: CSVQYTGERGTEAFF.

A word on this clone: The identical CDR3 is also encoded by other nucleotide sequences in the sample. The V and J genes are TRBV12-3 or TRBV12-4 and TRBJ1-1; D is undetermined. This CDR3 is built from 13 residues. The ends were cut back, 2 bases at V and 0 bases at J, with 4 bases in the middle. This chain's CDR3 is CASSLRLNTEAFF. The DNA of the CDR3 is TGTGCCAGCAGTTTACGGCTGAACACTGAAGCTTTCTTT.

The J gene is TRBJ2-7, the V gene TRBV10-3; TRBD2 matches at 7 bases. The junction had 2 bases not matched to a gene; V was cut back by 0 bases and J by 0 bases. Germline assignment: CDR1 ENHRY and CDR2 SYGVKD. This CDR3 has 15 amino acids. The CDR3 region has the DNA TGTGCCATCAGTGAGTCTGGCGGGAGCTCCTACGAGCAGTACTTC. It is translated as CAISESGGSSYEQYF.

The CDR3 DNA reads TGTGCCAGCAGGGGTGCCAGCGGCGACAATGAGCAGTTCTTC. Protein: CASRGASGDNEQFF. The chain links TRBV7-2 to TRBJ2-1, with D possibly TRBD2 on 5 matching bases. The CDR3 runs to 14 residues. Trimming took 6 bases from V and 5 from J, leaving 14 bases between them. Germline CDR1 reads SGHTA; CDR2 reads FQGNSA.

The chain has TRBV5-5 and TRBJ1-5; D unresolved. Germline V lookup: CDR1 SGHKS, CDR2 YYEKEE (reference sequence). This CDR3 is 17 amino acids long. Between the trimmed V and J ends, which lost 0 bases and 0 bases, there was a span of 13 bases. The CDR3 spells CASSLDWTIYSNQPQHF. The CDR3 DNA follows: TGTGCCAGCAGCTTGGACTGGACGATTTATAGCAATCAGCCCCAGCATTTT.

This CDR3 reads CAWDPSGGMNTEAFF. Here the CDR3 DNA reads TGTGCCTGGGACCCCTCGGGGGGCATGAACACTGAAGCTTTCTTT. This chain links TRBV30 with TRBJ1-1, with D possibly being TRBD1 (6 bases). Per germline, CDR1 GTSNPN and CDR2 SVGIG (reference sequence). The CDR3 extends over 15 amino acids. Trimming took off 5 bases at V and 0 bases at J, with 16 bases between the two ends.